The clone carrying this T cell receptor beta chain was seen a few times. These data are taken from a study of early T cells in non-severe SARS-CoV-2 infection. On the study more broadly: Sequencing targeted bulk RNA from unsorted whole blood, leaving chains unpaired.

The germline V gene encodes CDR1 MDHEN and CDR2 SYDVKM. The CDR3 spans 17 residues. With 3 bases clipped from V and 1 base from J, the junction kept 8 bases outside the gene matches. From the 5' RACE reads, TCRdb called clonotypes with MiXCR, one entry per CDR3 protein. The repertoire holds tens of thousands of distinct CDR3 sequences, with about 14% as singletons. The TCR was taken from an adult who was a healthcare worker with PCR-confirmed SARS-CoV-2 infection or an uninfected control (not recorded which). The chain carries TRBV28 and TRBJ2-4, with 8 bases lining up with TRBD2. This material consisted of whole blood, taken at baseline. DNA of the CDR3: TGTGCCAGCAGTTTGGACGGGGGGGCGTCGGCCAAAAACATTCAGTACTTC. Its translation: CASSLDGGASAKNIQYF.